This T cell receptor (beta chain) derives from a study of cytomegalovirus exposure and HLA in healthy donors. As for the study in general: Approximately 200 million T cells yielded 117 million unique TCR beta sequences in earlier analysis. Study-wide results and caveats: An analysis that came later showed most CMV-associated TCR beta chains appearing HLA-restricted. It was taken for granted in presence/absence analyses that sequencing depth across donors was roughly uniform.

This clone was recorded a few times. Antigen: not known. Per germline, CDR1 SGHTA and CDR2 FQGNSA. The CDR3 extends over 13 amino acids. Trimming shortened V by 6 bases and J by 4 bases, and 12 bases separated the two germline ends. The PCR used 60 Vbeta and 13 Jbeta primers. Assay: immunoSEQ multiplex PCR; the TCRdb copy retains only in-frame clones and omits some. Of nearly 110,000 clones listed, about 81% were seen once; the top ten hold under 3.5%. Sequencing was carried out using PBMCs. This TCR came from a man between 25 and 39 years old in good health and CMV-seropositive. The rearrangement uses TRBV7-2 and TRBJ1-1, with D possibly TRBD1 on 6 matching bases. The CDR3 nucleotides are TGTGCCAGCAGTTTTACAGGGAGCACTGAAGCTTTCTTT. It encodes CASSFTGSTEAFF.